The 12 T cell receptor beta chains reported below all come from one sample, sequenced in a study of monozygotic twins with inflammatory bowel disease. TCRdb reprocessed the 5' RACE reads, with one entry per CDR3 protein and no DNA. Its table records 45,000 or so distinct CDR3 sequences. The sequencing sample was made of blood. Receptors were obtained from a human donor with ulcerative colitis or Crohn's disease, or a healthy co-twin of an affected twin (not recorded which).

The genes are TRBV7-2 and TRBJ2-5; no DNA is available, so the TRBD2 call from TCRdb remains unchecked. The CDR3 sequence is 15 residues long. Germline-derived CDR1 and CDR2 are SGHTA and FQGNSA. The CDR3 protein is CASSLRRGGPETQYF.

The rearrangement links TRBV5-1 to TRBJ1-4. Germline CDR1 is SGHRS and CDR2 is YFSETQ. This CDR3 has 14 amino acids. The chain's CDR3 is CASSSMGLGEKLFF.

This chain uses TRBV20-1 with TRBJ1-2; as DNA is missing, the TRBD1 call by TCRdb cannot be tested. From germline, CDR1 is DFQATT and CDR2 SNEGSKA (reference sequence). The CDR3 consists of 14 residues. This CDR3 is CRGSSGQKNYGYTF.

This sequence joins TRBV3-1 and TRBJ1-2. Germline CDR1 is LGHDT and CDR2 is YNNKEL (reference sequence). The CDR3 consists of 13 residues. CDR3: CASSQDPPYGYTF.

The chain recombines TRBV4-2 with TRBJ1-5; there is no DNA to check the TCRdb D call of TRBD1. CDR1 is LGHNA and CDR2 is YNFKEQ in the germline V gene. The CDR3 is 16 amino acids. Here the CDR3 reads CASSHGDRGSNQPQHF.

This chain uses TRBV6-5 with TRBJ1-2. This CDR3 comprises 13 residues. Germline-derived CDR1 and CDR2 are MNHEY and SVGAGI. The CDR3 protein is CASSYISGGGYTF.

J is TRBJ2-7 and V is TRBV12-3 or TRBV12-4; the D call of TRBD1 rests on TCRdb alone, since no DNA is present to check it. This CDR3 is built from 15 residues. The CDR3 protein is CASSIGQAPSYEQYF.

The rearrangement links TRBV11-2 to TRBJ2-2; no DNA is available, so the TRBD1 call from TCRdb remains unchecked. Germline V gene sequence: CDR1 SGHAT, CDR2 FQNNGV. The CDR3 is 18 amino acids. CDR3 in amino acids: CASSLGGWELANTGELFF.

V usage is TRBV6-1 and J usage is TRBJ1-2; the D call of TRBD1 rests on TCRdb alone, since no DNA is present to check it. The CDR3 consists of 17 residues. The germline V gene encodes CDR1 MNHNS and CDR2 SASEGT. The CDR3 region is CASSERQMGQNYYGYTF.

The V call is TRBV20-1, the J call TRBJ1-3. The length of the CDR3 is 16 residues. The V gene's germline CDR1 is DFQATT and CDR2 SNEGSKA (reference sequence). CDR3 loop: CSARLGSRTSGNTIYF.

This CDR3 reads CASSSHEGTETQYF. The rearrangement joins TRBV7-9 to TRBJ2-5; lacking DNA, the TRBD1 call made by TCRdb goes unchecked. Germline V CDR1 and CDR2: SEHNR, FQNEAQ (reference sequence). The CDR3 has 14 amino acids.

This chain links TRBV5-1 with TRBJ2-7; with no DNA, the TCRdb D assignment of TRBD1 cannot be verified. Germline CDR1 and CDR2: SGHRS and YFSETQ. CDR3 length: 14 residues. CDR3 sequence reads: CASSFPEGRGEQYF.